The clone carrying this T cell receptor beta chain was observed a handful of times. The antigen remains unidentified. The study recruited healthy Caucasian donors from Russia who were aged about 6 to 95. The authors ran a second PCR of roughly 6 to 12 cycles using a sample-barcoded 5' primer and a J-beta primer mix. TCRdb independently ran MiXCR on the 5' RACE reads; one entry per CDR3 protein. The repertoire consists of about 750,000 distinct CDR3 sequences, with less than 70% occurring once and the leading ten covering around 40%. The sample comes from a study of blood T cells in healthy people across ages. The study, taken as a whole, reports: CMV status of donors was not determined, possibly confounding expanded clonotype changes.

The sequencing input was blood. The origin of this receptor is a man at least 80 years old in good health.

The CDR3 sequence: CASTQAGDSYEQYF. The CDR3 coding sequence is TGTGCCAGCACCCAAGCGGGAGACTCCTACGAGCAGTACTTC. The chain uses TRBV28 and TRBJ2-7, with TRBD2 matching over 8 bases. The junction had 5 bases not matched to a gene; V was cut back by 7 bases and J by 0 bases. The CDR3 loop spans 14 amino acids. Per germline, CDR1 MDHEN and CDR2 SYDVKM.